The rows below give T cell receptor beta chains drawn from one sample of a study of cytomegalovirus exposure and HLA in healthy donors. Some clones are missing from TCRdb's copy, which holds only in-frame ones; the method was immunoSEQ multiplex PCR. The data contain around 140,000 clones, about 81% of them singletons. The material sequenced was PBMCs. These receptors were collected from a woman in her fifties or sixties in good health and CMV-seropositive. Both conserved end residues are part of each CDR3. A D gene is named only where the DNA matches it firmly. Clone sizes are given selectively: once, few, many, or a class where the clone is expanded.

CDR3 length | clone size | J gene | V gene | D gene | CDR3 protein | CDR3 DNA
15 | - | TRBJ2-7 | TRBV7-2 | TRBD2 | CASSGERGGFSEQYF | TGTGCCAGCAGCGGGGAGCGGGGGGGCTTCAGCGAGCAGTACTTC
15 | - | TRBJ1-6 | TRBV7-9 | - | CASSVTSGDNSPLHF | TGTGCCAGCAGCGTGACATCCGGGGATAATTCACCCCTCCACTTT
15 | - | TRBJ2-7 | TRBV19 | - | CASSIQGWGTYEQYF | TGTGCCAGTAGTATCCAGGGATGGGGAACCTACGAGCAGTACTTC
15 | - | TRBJ1-2 | TRBV5-4 | - | CASSLGSGRNYGYTF | TGTGCCAGCAGCTTGGGGTCAGGGAGGAACTATGGCTACACCTTC
13 | - | TRBJ2-5 | TRBV7-9 | - | CASRIAGQETQYF | TGTGCCAGCAGGATCGCGGGACAAGAGACCCAGTACTTC
14 | - | TRBJ1-5 | TRBV5-8 | - | CATQLGGFNQPQHF | TGTGCCACCCAGCTTGGGGGGTTCAATCAGCCCCAGCATTTT
15 | - | TRBJ1-1 | TRBV19 | - | CASSSNRARNTEAFF | TGTGCCAGTAGTAGCAACAGGGCCAGAAACACTGAAGCTTTCTTT
13 | - | TRBJ1-2 | TRBV10-3 | TRBD1 | CAISIQGMYGYTF | TGTGCCATCAGTATACAGGGGATGTATGGCTACACCTTC
14 | - | TRBJ1-5 | TRBV19 | - | CASNSLSSNQPQHF | TGTGCCAGTAATTCACTGAGTAGCAATCAGCCCCAGCATTTT
14 | - | TRBJ2-3 | TRBV7-4 | TRBD1 | CASSPGTGGESQYF | TGTGCCAGCAGCCCCGGGACAGGGGGCGAATCGCAGTATTTT
16 | - | TRBJ1-3 | TRBV5-1 | - | CASSLAGTTSGNTIYF | TGCGCCAGCAGCTTGGCAGGAACGACCTCTGGAAACACCATATATTTT
18 | - | TRBJ2-7 | TRBV14 | TRBD2 | CASSQDRVGVAGTEEQYF | TGTGCCAGCAGCCAAGATAGAGTTGGGGTAGCGGGAACGGAGGAGCAGTACTTC
14 | - | TRBJ1-1 | TRBV4-1 | - | CTSSPDSVDTEAFF | TGCACCAGCAGCCCGGACAGCGTTGACACTGAAGCTTTCTTT
16 | - | TRBJ1-4 | TRBV19 | - | CASSIDLRQTNEKLFF | TGTGCCAGTAGTATAGATCTGAGGCAAACTAATGAAAAACTGTTTTTT
12 | - | TRBJ1-1 | TRBV2 | TRBD1 | CASSLTGFEAFF | TGTGCCAGCAGTCTGACAGGGTTTGAAGCTTTCTTT
18 | - | TRBJ1-1 | TRBV30 | - | CAWSVYGVKTQMNTEAFF | TGTGCCTGGAGTGTATACGGCGTGAAGACACAGATGAACACTGAAGCTTTCTTT
17 | - | TRBJ1-4 | TRBV4-2 | TRBD1 | CASSQYFAGTGDEKLFF | TGTGCCAGCAGCCAATACTTTGCTGGGACAGGGGATGAAAAACTGTTTTTT
15 | - | TRBJ2-7 | TRBV2 | TRBD1 | CASKGYGTGSYEQYF | TGTGCCAGCAAAGGGTACGGGACAGGCTCCTACGAGCAGTACTTC
14 | - | TRBJ1-2 | TRBV9 | TRBD1 | CASSRQGNNYGYTF | TGTGCCAGCAGTAGACAGGGGAATAACTATGGCTACACCTTC
16 | - | TRBJ2-3 | TRBV30 | TRBD1 | CAWSVWGQGYTDTQYF | TGTGCCTGGAGTGTATGGGGACAGGGGTACACAGATACGCAGTATTTT
15 | - | TRBJ1-6 | TRBV30 | TRBD1 | CAWSTRDRYNSPLHF | TGTGCCTGGAGTACTAGGGACAGGTATAATTCACCCCTCCACTTT
17 | - | TRBJ2-7 | TRBV18 | - | CASSPGALQGTSGEQYF | TGTGCCAGCTCACCGGGGGCTTTACAGGGAACATCCGGCGAGCAGTACTTC
15 | - | TRBJ2-1 | TRBV21-1 | - | CASSFCGTPNREQFF | TGTGCCAGCAGCTTCTGCGGAACCCCCAACAGGGAGCAGTTCTTC
14 | - | TRBJ2-3 | TRBV29-1 | TRBD1 | CSVEGQGRGNTQYF | TGCAGCGTTGAGGGACAGGGTAGAGGGAATACGCAGTATTTT
15 | - | TRBJ2-6 | TRBV18 | - | CASSPSVAGANVLTF | TGTGCCAGCTCACCATCTGTGGCCGGGGCCAACGTCCTGACTTTC
13 | once | TRBJ1-5 | TRBV6-5 | - | CASSERDNQPQHF | TGTGCCAGTTCGGAGCGGGACAATCAGCCCCAGCATTTT
15 | - | TRBJ1-1 | TRBV19 | - | CASSEGYRELTEAFF | TGTGCCAGTAGCGAGGGGTACAGGGAATTAACTGAAGCTTTCTTT
15 | few | TRBJ2-7 | TRBV10-2 | TRBD2 | CASSQGSGSRDEQYF | TGCGCCAGCAGTCAAGGTAGCGGGAGTCGCGACGAGCAGTACTTC